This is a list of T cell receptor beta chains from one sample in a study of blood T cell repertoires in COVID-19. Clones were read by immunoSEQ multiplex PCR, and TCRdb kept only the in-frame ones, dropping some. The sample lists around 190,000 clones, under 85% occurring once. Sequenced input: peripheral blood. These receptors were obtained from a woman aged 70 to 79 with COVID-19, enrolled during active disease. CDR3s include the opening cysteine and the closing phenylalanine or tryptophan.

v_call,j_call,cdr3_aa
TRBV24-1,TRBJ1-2,CATSGTGGDYGYTF
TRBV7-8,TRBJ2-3,CASSQETSGSKDTQYF
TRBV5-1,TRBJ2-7,CASSPDMRGYEQYF
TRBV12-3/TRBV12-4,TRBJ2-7,CASSLAAGYEQYF
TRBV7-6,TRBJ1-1,CASSLERLADTEAFF
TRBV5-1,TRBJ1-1,CASSLSSGNTEAFF
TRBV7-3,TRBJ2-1,CASSLWVGTGVSNEQFF
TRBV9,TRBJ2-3,CASQHRGSTDTQYF
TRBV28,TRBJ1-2,CASSLGQGGGYGYTF
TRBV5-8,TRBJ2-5,CASNQRETQYF
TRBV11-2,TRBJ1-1,CASSLLWETEAFF
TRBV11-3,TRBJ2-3,CASSPGGVGTDTQYF
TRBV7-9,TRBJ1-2,CASSRTGGNYGYTF
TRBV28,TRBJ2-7,CASNGGSSYEQYF
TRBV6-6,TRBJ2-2,CASTPRAGKGTGELFF
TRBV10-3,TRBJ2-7,CAIRSTTGGREYEQYF
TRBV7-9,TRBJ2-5,CASSSAGTSFGETQYF
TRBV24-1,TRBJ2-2,CATSGSGTGNTGELFF
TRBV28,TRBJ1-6,CASSFSIGGRGYSPLHF
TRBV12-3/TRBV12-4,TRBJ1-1,CASRRDSYTEAFF
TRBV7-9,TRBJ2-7,CASSLEGLGTYEQYF
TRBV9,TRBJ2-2,CASSVGRDTGELFF
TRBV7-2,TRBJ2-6,CASSFREVSGANVLTF
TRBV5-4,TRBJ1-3,CASSRDNGNTIYF
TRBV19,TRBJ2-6,CASSSSTSTSGANVLTF
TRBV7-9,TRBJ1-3,CASNSANVRGGNTIYF
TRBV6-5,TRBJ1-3,CASSTRNTIYF
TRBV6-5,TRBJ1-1,CASSLQGMNTEAFF
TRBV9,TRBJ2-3,CASSVGSGTGLTDTQYF
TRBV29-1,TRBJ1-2,CSSVTGESGYTF
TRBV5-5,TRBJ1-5,CASSLQGDSNQPQHF
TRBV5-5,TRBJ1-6,CASSPQQGRGYSPLHF
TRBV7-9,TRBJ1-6,CASSFSGGQGSPLHF
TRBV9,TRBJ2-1,CASSVGTSGSLEQFF
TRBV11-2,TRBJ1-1,CASSLGQVNTEAFF
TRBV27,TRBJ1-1,CASSLVSGNTEAFF
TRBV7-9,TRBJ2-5,CASSFFLADQETQYF
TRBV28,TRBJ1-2,CASMGGGQAEAIYGYTF
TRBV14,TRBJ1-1,CASSQGTTAEAFF
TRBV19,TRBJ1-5,CASSKGQGQPQHF
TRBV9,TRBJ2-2,CASSASTGGRELFF
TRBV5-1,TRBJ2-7,CASSLQGQGFHEQYF